The 7 T cell receptor beta chains in this list originate from one sample, sequenced in a study of CD8 T cells in Susac syndrome (dated by TCRdb to the late 2010s). Receptor amplification or capture employed the immunoSEQ multiplex PCR assay. RNA was extracted using the RNeasy kit, and roughly 0.45 to 1 microgram was reverse transcribed with random hexamers. TCRdb reran the public reads through fastp at Q25 and MiXCR, keeping productive beta chains. Here each entry gathers all rows of one CDR3 protein and keeps the most common genes and DNA. The sample yields roughly 200,000 distinct CDR3 sequences; just under 95% were counted once. 0.1% of the sample goes to the ten largest clones. The material sequenced was CD4+ T cells from PBMCs. The receptors come from a human donor in good health.

The rearrangement uses TRBV4-3 and TRBJ2-1; 7 nucleotides match TRBD2. The germline gives CDR1 LGHNA, CDR2 YSLEER. The CDR3 totals 16 residues. Trimming cost V 3 bases and J 8 bases; bases outside gene matches: 13. Here the CDR3 DNA reads TGCGCCAGCAGCCATACTTACAAGAGCGGGAACGATGAGCAGTTCTTC. Translating gives CASSHTYKSGNDEQFF.

The chain has TRBV20-1 and TRBJ2-3; a possible D gene is TRBD2 (6 bases). CDR1 is DFQATT, CDR2 SNEGSKA, per germline (reference sequence). CDR3 length: 14 residues. V was pared by 0 bases and J by 5 bases, with 12 bases between. The CDR3 loop reads CSARDGSGGDTQYF. CDR3 DNA: TGCAGTGCTAGAGACGGGAGTGGGGGAGATACGCAGTATTTT.

V usage is TRBV20-1 and J usage is TRBJ1-5, with 8 bases lining up with TRBD1. The CDR3 has 14 residues. V was pared by 2 bases and J by 7 bases, with 7 bases of the junction left unmatched. Germline V gene lookup returns CDR1 DFQATT and CDR2 SNEGSKA (reference sequence). CDR3 coding DNA: TGCAGTGCTAGATCGGACAGGGTGAAACAGCCCCAGCATTTT. The encoded protein is CSARSDRVKQPQHF.

CDR3 coding DNA: TGCGCCAGCAGCCAGGGCCTAGAAGGCAATGAGCAGTTCTTC. Its translation: CASSQGLEGNEQFF. The rearrangement uses TRBV5-1 and TRBJ2-1, with D possibly matching TRBD1 (5 bases). CDR3 length equals 14 residues. The V gene's germline CDR1 is SGHRS and CDR2 YFSETQ. V lost 4 bases, J lost 6 bases, and 14 bases lay in between.

The CDR3 coding sequence is TGTGCCAGCAGCCCGCGAGCGGGAAATGCGGAGACCCAGTACTTC. It yields the protein CASSPRAGNAETQYF. The chain joins TRBV9 to TRBJ2-5; 7 positions match TRBD2. CDR3 length: 15 residues. J gave up 5 bases and V 4 bases, and 11 bases lay outside the gene matches. Germline V gene data show CDR1 as SGDLS and CDR2 as YYNGEE.

The J gene is TRBJ2-5, the V gene TRBV7-2; the match to TRBD1 covers 7 bases. The CDR3 spans 14 residues. Per germline, CDR1 SGHTA and CDR2 FQGNSA. The V and J ends lost 5 bases and 5 bases, in that order; junction bases with no gene match: 8. CDR3 sequence (DNA): TGTGCCAGCAGCGACAGGGCTCTAGGGGAGACCCAGTACTTC. It is translated as CASSDRALGETQYF.

This clonotype was recorded once. This chain uses TRBV11-2 with TRBJ1-1; tentatively, D is TRBD1 (6 bases). V dropped 7 bases and J dropped 0 bases, with 18 bases sitting between them. The CDR3 totals 16 residues. The germline gives CDR1 SGHAT, CDR2 FQNNGV. The CDR3: CASTLMGAGVNTEAFF. The CDR3, as DNA: TGTGCCAGCACCCTCATGGGGGCAGGGGTGAACACTGAAGCTTTCTTT. The full variable domain, rest sourced from reference TRBV11-2 and TRBJ1-1, is EAGVAQSPRYKIIEKRQSVAFWCNPISGHATLYWYQQILGQGPKLLIQFQNNGVVDDSQLPKDRFSAERLKGVDSTLKIQPAKLEDSAVYLCASTLMGAGVNTEAFFGQGTRLTVV.